This TCR beta chain is from a study of Ad26.COV2.S vaccination and SARS-CoV-2 variants. Profiling relied on immunoSEQ multiplex PCR, and the TCRdb table lists in-frame clones only, not all of them. The data contain approximately 140,000 clones, 75% to 90% of them singletons. V dropped 6 bases and J dropped 2; count of bases not matched to a gene: 16. Germline V CDR1 and CDR2: MNHEY, SVGEGT. The CDR3 has 18 amino acids. The V gene is TRBV6-2 or TRBV6-3, the J gene TRBJ1-5, with 7 bases fitting TRBD1. The receptor's source is a human donor who had recovered from COVID-19. The sequencing here drew on peripheral blood, taken after recovery from COVID-19. The CDR3 coding sequence is TGTGCCAGCAGCACCACGGGTCAGGGGGTAGTTGGCAATCAGCCCCAGCATTTT. Its translation: CASSTTGQGVVGNQPQHF.